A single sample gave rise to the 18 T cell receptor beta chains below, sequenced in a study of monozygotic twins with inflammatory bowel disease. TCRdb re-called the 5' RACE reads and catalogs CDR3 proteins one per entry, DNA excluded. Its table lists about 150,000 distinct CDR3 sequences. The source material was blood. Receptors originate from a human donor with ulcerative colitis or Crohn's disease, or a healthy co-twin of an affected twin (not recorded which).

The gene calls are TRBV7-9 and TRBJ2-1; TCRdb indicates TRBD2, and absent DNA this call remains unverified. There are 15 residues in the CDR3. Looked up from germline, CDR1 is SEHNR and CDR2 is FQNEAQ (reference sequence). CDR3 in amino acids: CASTHAGVRSNEQFF.

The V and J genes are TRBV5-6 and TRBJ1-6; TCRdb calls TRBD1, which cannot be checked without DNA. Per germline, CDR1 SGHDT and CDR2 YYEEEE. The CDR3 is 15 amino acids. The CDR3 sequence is CASSLEGRGNSPLHF.

CDR3 amino acids: CAWRRTAANYGYTF. The chain combines TRBV30 with TRBJ1-2; TCRdb's D call, TRBD1, is unchecked because there is no DNA. The CDR3 contains 14 residues. In germline, CDR1 is GTSNPN, CDR2 SVGIG (reference sequence). The entire variable domain, with the rest obtained from reference TRBV30 and TRBJ1-2, is as follows: SQTIHQWPATLVQPVGSPLSLECTVEGTSNPNLYWYRQAAGRGLQLLFYSVGIGQISSEVPQNLSASRPQDRQFILSSKKLLLSDSGFYLCAWRRTAANYGYTFGSGTRLTVV.

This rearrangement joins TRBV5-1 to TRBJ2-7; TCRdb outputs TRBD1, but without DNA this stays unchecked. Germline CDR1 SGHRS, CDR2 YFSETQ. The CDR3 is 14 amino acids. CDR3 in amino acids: CASSGAGASYGQYF.

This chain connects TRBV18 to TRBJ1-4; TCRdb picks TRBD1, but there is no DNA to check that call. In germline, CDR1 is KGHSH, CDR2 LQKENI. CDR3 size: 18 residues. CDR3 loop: CASSPPGTSRQTNEKLFF.

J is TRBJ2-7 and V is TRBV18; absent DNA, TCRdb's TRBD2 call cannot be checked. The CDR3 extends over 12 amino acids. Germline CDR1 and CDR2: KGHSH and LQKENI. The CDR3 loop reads CAGGTDSYEQYF.

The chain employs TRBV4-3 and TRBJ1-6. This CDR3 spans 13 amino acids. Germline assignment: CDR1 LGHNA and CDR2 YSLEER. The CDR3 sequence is CASSQDNLRPLHF.

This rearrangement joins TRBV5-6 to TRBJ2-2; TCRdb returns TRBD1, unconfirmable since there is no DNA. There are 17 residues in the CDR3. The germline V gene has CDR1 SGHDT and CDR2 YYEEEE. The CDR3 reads CASRLNRDRGMTGELFF.

CDR3 in amino acids: CASSPEIQGRETQYF. The chain links TRBV4-2 to TRBJ2-5; TCRdb reports TRBD1, a call that lacks DNA to check it against. This CDR3 comprises 15 residues. From germline, CDR1 is LGHNA and CDR2 YNFKEQ.

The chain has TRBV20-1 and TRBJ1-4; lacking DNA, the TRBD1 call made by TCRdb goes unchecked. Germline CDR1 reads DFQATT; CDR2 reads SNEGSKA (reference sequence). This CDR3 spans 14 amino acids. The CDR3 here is CSADPGQINEKLFF.

The CDR3: CASSPRGWETQYF. V gene TRBV18 combines with J gene TRBJ2-5. This CDR3 spans 13 amino acids. Germline V gene data show CDR1 as KGHSH and CDR2 as LQKENI.

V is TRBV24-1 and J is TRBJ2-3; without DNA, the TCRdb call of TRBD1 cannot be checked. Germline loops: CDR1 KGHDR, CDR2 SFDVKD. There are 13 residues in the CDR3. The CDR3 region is CATSDNTGDTQYF.

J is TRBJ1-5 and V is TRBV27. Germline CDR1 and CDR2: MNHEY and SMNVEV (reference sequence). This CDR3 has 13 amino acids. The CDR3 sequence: CASSLTGWQPQHF.

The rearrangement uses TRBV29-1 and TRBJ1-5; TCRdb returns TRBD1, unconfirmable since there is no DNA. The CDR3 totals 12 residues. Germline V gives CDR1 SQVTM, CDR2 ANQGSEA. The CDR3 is CSVAWGNQPQHF.

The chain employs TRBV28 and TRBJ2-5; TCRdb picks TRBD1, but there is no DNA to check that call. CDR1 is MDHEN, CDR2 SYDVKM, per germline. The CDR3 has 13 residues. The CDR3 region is CASSRQGRQTQYF. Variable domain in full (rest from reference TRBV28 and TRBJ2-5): DVKVTQSSRYLVKRTGEKVFLECVQDMDHENMFWYRQDPGLGLRLIYFSYDVKMKEKGDIPEGYSVSREKKERFSLILESASTNQTSMYLCASSRQGRQTQYFGPGTRLLVL.

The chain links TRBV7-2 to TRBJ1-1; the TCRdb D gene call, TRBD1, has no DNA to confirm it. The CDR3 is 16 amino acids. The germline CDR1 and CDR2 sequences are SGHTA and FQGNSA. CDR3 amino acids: CASTLKPEGQGRGAFF.

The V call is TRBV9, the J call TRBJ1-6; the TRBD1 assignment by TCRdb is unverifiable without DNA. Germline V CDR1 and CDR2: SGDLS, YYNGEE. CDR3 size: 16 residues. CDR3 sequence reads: CASSQQGGTYNSPLYF.

The CDR3 sequence is CASSTGGAGGNEQFF. The rearrangement joins TRBV5-1 to TRBJ2-1; the D call from TCRdb, TRBD2, cannot be confirmed without DNA. This CDR3 is 15 amino acids long. Germline values: CDR1 SGHRS, CDR2 YFSETQ.